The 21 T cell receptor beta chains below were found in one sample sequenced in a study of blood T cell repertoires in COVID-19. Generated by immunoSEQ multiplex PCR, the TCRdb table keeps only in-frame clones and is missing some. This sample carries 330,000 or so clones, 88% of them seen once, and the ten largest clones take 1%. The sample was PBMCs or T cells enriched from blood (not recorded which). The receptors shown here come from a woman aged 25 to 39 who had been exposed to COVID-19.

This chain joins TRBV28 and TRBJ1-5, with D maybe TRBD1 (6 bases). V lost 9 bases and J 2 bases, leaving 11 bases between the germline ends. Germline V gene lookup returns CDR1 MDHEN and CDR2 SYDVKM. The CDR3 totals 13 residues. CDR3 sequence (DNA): TGTGCCAGTCAGGGGTATGGCAATCAGCCCCAGCATTTT. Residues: CASQGYGNQPQHF.

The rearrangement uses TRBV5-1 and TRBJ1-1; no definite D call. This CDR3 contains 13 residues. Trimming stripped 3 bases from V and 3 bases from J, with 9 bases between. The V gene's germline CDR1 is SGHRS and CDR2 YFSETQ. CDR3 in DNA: TGCGCCAGCAGCTCCTTAGAGGACACTGAAGCTTTCTTT. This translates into CASSSLEDTEAFF.

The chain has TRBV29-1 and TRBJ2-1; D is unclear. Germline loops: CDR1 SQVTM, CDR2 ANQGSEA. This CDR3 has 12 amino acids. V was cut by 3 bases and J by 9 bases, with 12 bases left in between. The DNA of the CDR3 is TGCAGCGTTGATTTCTCTAGTTCTGAGCAGTTCTTC. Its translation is CSVDFSSSEQFF.

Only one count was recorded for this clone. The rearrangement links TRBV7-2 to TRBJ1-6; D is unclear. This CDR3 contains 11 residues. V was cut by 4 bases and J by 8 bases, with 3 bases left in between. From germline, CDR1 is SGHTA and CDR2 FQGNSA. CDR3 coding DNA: TGTGCCAGCAGCTCATATTCACCCCTCCACTTT. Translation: CASSSYSPLHF. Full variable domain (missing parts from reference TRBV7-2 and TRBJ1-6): GAGVSQSPSNKVTEKGKDVELRCDPISGHTALYWYRQSLGQGLEFLIYFQGNSAPDKSGLPSDRFSAERTGGSVSTLTIQRTQQEDSAVYLCASSSYSPLHFGNGTRLTVT.

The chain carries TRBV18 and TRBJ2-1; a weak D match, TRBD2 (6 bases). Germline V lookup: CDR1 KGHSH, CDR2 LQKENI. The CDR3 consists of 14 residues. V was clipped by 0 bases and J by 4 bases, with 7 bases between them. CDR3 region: CASSPPSGYNEQFF. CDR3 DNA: TGTGCCAGCTCACCACCTAGCGGATACAATGAGCAGTTCTTC.

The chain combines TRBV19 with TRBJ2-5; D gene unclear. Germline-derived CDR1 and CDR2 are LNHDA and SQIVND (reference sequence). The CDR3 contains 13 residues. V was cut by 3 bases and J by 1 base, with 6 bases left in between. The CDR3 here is CASSMGSQETQYF. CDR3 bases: TGTGCCAGTAGTATGGGCAGCCAAGAGACCCAGTACTTC.

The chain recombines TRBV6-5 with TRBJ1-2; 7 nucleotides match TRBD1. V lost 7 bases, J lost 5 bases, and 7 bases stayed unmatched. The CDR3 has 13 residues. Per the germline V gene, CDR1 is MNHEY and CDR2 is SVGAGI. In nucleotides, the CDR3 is TGTGCCAGCATACGGACAGGAGGATATGGCTACACCTTC. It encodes CASIRTGGYGYTF.

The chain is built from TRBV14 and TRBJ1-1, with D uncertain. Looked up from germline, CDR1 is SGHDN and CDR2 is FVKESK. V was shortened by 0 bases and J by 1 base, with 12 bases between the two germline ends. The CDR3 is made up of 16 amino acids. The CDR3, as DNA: TGTGCCAGCAGCCAAGATCCAGGCCTCGCGAACACTGAAGCTTTCTTT. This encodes CASSQDPGLANTEAFF.

As DNA, the CDR3 is TGTGCCAGCAGCTTGATTAGCGAAACCTACAATGAGCAGTTCTTC. This sequence encodes CASSLISETYNEQFF. The chain has TRBV5-4 and TRBJ2-1; tentative D call: TRBD2 (5 bases). This CDR3 comprises 15 residues. Germline assignment: CDR1 SGHNT and CDR2 YYREEE (reference sequence). V lost 1 base to trimming and J lost 2 bases, with 10 bases between them.

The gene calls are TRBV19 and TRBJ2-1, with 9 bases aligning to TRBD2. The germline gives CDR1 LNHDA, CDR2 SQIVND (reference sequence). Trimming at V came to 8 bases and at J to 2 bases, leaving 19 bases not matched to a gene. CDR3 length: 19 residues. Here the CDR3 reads CASGTSIQTGILTYNEQFF. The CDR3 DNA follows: TGTGCCAGTGGGACTAGCATTCAAACCGGCATCCTCACCTACAATGAGCAGTTCTTC.

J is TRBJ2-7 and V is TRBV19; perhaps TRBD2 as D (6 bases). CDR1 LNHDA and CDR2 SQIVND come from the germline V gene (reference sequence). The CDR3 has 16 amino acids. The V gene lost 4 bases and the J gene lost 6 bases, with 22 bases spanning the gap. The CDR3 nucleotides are TGTGCCAGTAGTACGGGGCGGAGGGCGACACGTCCCGAGCAGTACTTC. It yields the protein CASSTGRRATRPEQYF. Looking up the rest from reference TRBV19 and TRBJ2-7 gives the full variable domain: DGGITQSPKYLFRKEGQNVTLSCEQNLNHDAMYWYRQDPGQGLRLIYYSQIVNDFQKGDIAEGYSVSREKKESFPLTVTSAQKNPTAFYLCASSTGRRATRPEQYFGPGTRLTVT.

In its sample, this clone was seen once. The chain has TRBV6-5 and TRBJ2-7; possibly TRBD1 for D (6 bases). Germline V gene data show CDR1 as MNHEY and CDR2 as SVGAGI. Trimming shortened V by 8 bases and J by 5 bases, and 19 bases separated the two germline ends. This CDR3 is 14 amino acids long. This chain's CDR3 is CASGYRDRSDEQYF. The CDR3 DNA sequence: TGTGCCAGCGGCTACAGGGATAGGTCCGACGAGCAGTACTTC.

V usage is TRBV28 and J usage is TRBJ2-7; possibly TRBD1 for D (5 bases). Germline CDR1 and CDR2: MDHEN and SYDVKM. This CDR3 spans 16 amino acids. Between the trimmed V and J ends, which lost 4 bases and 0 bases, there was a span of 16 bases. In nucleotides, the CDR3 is TGTGCCAGCAGTTCTCGAAGGGGAATGGGCTCCTACGAGCAGTACTTC. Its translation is CASSSRRGMGSYEQYF.

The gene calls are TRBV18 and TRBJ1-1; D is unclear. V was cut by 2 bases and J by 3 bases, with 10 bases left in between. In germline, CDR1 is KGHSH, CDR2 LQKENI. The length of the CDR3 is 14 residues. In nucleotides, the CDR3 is TGTGCCAGCTCACCAAACGAGGGTCACACTGAAGCTTTCTTT. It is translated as CASSPNEGHTEAFF.

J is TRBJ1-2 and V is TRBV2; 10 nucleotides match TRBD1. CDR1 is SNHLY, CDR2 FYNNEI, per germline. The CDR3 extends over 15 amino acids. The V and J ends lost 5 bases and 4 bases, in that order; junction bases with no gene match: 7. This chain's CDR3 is CASSLGQGLAYGYTF. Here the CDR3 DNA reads TGTGCCAGCAGTCTGGGACAGGGGTTGGCCTATGGCTACACCTTC.

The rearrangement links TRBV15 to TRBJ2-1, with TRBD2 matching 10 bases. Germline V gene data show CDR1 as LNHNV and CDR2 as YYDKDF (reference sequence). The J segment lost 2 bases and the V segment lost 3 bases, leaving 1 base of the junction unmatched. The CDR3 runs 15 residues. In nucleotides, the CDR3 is TGTGCCACCAGCAGTGGACTAGCGGCCTACAATGAGCAGTTCTTC. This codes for CATSSGLAAYNEQFF.

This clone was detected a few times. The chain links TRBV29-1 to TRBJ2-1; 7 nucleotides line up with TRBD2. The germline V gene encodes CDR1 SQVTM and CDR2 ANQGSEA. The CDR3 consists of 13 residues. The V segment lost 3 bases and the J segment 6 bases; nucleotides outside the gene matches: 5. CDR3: CSVDRDYSNEQFF. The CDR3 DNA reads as TGCAGCGTTGATAGGGACTATTCCAATGAGCAGTTCTTC.

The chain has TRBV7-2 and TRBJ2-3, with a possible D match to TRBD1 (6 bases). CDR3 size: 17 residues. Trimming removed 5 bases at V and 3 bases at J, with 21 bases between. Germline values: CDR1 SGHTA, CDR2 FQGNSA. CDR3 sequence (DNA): TGTGCCAGCAGCCACTTCCACGGCAGGGGAAAGACAGATACGCAGTATTTT. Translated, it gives CASSHFHGRGKTDTQYF.

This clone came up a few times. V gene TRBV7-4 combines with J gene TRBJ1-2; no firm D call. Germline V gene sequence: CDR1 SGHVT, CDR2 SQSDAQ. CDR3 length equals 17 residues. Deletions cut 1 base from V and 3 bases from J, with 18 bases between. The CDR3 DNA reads TGTGCCAGCAGCTTAGGGGCGCCTACAAAGCGGGACTATGGCTACACCTTC. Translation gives CASSLGAPTKRDYGYTF.

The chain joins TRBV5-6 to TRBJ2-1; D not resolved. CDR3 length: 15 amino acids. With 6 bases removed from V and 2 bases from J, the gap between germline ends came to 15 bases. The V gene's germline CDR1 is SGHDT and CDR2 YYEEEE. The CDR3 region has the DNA TGTGCCAGCACCCAAGGATTCGAGGCCTACAATGAGCAGTTCTTC. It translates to CASTQGFEAYNEQFF.

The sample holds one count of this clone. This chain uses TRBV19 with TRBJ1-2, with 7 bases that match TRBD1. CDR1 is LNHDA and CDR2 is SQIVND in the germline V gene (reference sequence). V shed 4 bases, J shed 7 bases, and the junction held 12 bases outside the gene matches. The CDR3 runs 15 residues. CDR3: CASSRDRLLGSGYTF. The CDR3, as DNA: TGTGCCAGTAGTAGGGACAGACTCCTAGGCAGTGGCTACACCTTC. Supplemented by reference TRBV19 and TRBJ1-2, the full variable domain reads DGGITQSPKYLFRKEGQNVTLSCEQNLNHDAMYWYRQDPGQGLRLIYYSQIVNDFQKGDIAEGYSVSREKKESFPLTVTSAQKNPTAFYLCASSRDRLLGSGYTFGSGTRLTVV.